This note documents a single TCR beta chain sequence. Its antigen target is currently unknown. The sample holds no much larger clone one base away, and base qualities are not on file. The method behind the library was 5' RACE. A second roughly 6 to 12 cycle PCR used a sample-barcoded 5' primer and a J-beta primer mix. A template-switch 5' adaptor carrying 12 random nucleotides introduced a unique molecular identifier onto each TCR beta cDNA molecule. Each sample yielded at least 2.5 million CDR3-containing paired-end reads. First-strand cDNA was synthesized from all RNA with the Mint cDNA synthesis kit, primed by a TRBC-specific oligonucleotide. After uracil-DNA glycosylase treatment, a first 18-cycle PCR used universal primers M1SS and BC2_uni_R on all cDNA. Turning to the authors' computational methods: For normalization, 1 million high-quality reads, each with a distinct molecular identifier, were randomly selected from each sample. Instead of being binned into consensus sequences, reads with shared molecular identifiers were discarded. MiTCR, run with a Q25 quality threshold and the strictest error-elimination algorithm, handled CDR3 identification, clonotype clustering and error correction. A nonparametric unseen species model with Euler transformation was used to estimate a lower bound on total TCR beta diversity. TCRdb trimmed the raw reads at Q25, called clones with MiXCR and kept productive beta chains. For every CDR3 protein sequence, its rows merge into one entry that carries the most common genes and DNA. TCRdb's processing, not the authors' own work, is the source of the V and J calls. Within this sample are approximately 1,700,000 distinct CDR3 sequences, with more than 35% of them counted one time only. Roughly 24% of the sample goes to the ten largest clones.

This entry belongs to a study of blood T cells in healthy people across ages (dated by TCRdb to about 2015). Background for the entire study: In model experiments, roughly one uniquely barcoded TCR beta cDNA molecule per two T cells was captured by template switching. To avoid experimental bias, donors of different ages were spread randomly across the sequencing lanes. Four age groups were formed from the donors: young (average approximately 15 years), middle-aged (just under 40), aged (over 55) and long-lived (more than 75). Two additional independent replicas of 1 million unique cDNA reads from the same blood draw were analyzed for two donors (one aged 18 to 30 and one aged 80 or older). Age-related changes in TCR beta repertoire diversity were measured in the study by deep sequencing normalized with unique cDNA molecular identifiers. What the work shows at the level of the full study, not this receptor alone: The long-lived group showed more naive CD4+ T cells, fewer expanded clones and increased TCR diversity than the aged group, suggesting age selection. Estimates of total diversity based on one million sequenced T cells were considered lower bounds and underestimates. Donor CMV infection status was unknown, potentially confounding age-related changes in expanded clonotypes. Because profiling used bulk unsorted PBMCs, naive and antigen-experienced compartments could not be compared conclusively. Observed TCR beta diversity per million T cells fell roughly linearly with age, and a significant reduction was already apparent by age around 40. Observed TCR beta diversity correlated strongly with the percentage of naive T cells measured by flow cytometry.

Systemically healthy Caucasian individuals from Russia, over 30 in total and aged roughly 6 to 95 years, were included as donors. Each donor gave 8.5 to 10 milliliters of peripheral blood, collected into EDTA-treated Vacutainer tubes. Ficoll-Paque density-gradient centrifugation was used to isolate PBMCs, with at least 6 million obtained per sample. Trizol reagent was used to extract total RNA from the PBMCs, yielding at least 6 micrograms per sample. For every donor, flow cytometry on a PBMC aliquot measured the percentage of naive CD45RAhigh/CD27high T cells. From the cysteine up to the phenylalanine, the CDR3 has a length of 13 residues. Left in the record is the CDR3 DNA by itself, 39 bases read in frame from the first base. V loses 4 bases of germline sequence and J loses 8 bases, and the interval between the two ends is 11 bases. CDR1 and CDR2 are drawn from the germline V gene: LGHNA, YSLEER.

The receptor was derived from a human donor in good health. This receptor chain uses TRBV4-3 and TRBJ1-4; the D gene is unclear. Source material: blood. The CDR3 amino acid sequence is: CASSLLLGEKLFF. The nucleotide sequence is given as TGCGCCAGCAGCCTTCTTTTAGGAGAAAAACTGTTTTTT.